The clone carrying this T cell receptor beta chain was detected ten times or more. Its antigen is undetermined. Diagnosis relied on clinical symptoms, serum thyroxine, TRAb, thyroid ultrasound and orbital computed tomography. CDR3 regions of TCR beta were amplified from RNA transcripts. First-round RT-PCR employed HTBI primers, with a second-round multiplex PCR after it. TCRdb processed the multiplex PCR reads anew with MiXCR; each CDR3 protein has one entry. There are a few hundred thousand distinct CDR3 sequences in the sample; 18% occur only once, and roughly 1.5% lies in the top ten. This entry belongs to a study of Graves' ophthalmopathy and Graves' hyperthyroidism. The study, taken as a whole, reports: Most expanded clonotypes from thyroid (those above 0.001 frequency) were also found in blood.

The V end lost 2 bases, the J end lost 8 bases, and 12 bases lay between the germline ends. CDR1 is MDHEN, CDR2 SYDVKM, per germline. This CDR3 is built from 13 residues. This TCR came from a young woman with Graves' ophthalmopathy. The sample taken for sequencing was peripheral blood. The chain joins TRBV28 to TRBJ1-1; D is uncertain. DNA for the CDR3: TGTGCCAGCAGTTTAAAGAAGAAGTCAGAAGCTTTCTTT. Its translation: CASSLKKKSEAFF.